These T cell receptor beta chains were read from a single sample in a study of spatial heterogeneity in lung cancer. From the 5' RACE reads, TCRdb called clonotypes with MiXCR, one entry per CDR3 protein. This table has some 13,000 distinct CDR3 sequences, over 3% appearing once. The source material was lung tumor tissue, sampled at surgery. These receptors originate from a male donor with early-stage non-small cell lung cancer. Both conserved end residues are part of each CDR3. A D gene is named only where the DNA matches it firmly. Clone size appears in some rows only: once, few, many, or a class for an expanded clone.

CDR3 length	clone size	D gene	V gene	J gene	CDR3 DNA	CDR3 protein
15	-	-	TRBV7-2	TRBJ2-5	TGTGCCAGCAGCTTCTACGCGGGGCGTCAAGAGACCCAGTACTTC	CASSFYAGRQETQYF
16	many	TRBD2	TRBV5-6	TRBJ2-3	TGTGCCAGCAGCGCGACTAGCGGGGGATTCACAGATACGCAGTATTTT	CASSATSGGFTDTQYF
18	many	TRBD2	TRBV24-1	TRBJ2-3	TGTGCCACCAGTGTCGGTAGCGGGAGGGCCAAGTTGGCAGATACGCAGTATTTT	CATSVGSGRAKLADTQYF
14	many	TRBD1	TRBV2	TRBJ1-2	TGTGCCAGCAGCCTACAGGGGGGAACCTATGGCTACACCTTC	CASSLQGGTYGYTF
15	medium-sized	-	TRBV20-1	TRBJ2-5	TGCAGTGCTCCACTGATGGGCAGGTACCAAGAGACCCAGTACTTC	CSAPLMGRYQETQYF
14	medium-sized	-	TRBV4-3	TRBJ2-2	TGCGCCAGCAGCCAAGAATGGCGGACCGGGGAGCTGTTTTTT	CASSQEWRTGELFF
12	medium-sized	TRBD1	TRBV29-1	TRBJ1-4	TGCAGCGCCGGGACAGGGAATGAAAAACTGTTTTTT	CSAGTGNEKLFF
13	many	-	TRBV20-1	TRBJ2-5	TGCAGTGTCGGCGGGATCGGACAAGAGACCCAGTACTTC	CSVGGIGQETQYF
13	many	-	TRBV12-3/TRBV12-4	TRBJ1-4	TGTGCCAGCAGTTTAGATCTGGGGGGGCGTCTGTTTTTT	CASSLDLGGRLFF
14	many	TRBD1	TRBV27	TRBJ2-7	TGTGCCAGCAGTGGATGGGACAGGCCCTACGAGCAGTACTTC	CASSGWDRPYEQYF
13	many	-	TRBV5-1	TRBJ1-3	TGCGCCAGCAGCTTCCAGGAAGGAAACACCATATATTTT	CASSFQEGNTIYF
13	many	-	TRBV4-1	TRBJ2-2	TGCGCCAGCAGCCAAGAGGGGTTTGGGGAGCTGTTTTTT	CASSQEGFGELFF
11	many	-	TRBV19	TRBJ1-2	TGTGCCACTTTGGGGCGGTCTGGCTACACCTTC	CATLGRSGYTF
17	few	TRBD2	TRBV18	TRBJ2-5	TGTGCCAGCTCACCTCCTAGCGGGGGAGCCCGACAAGAGACCCAGTACTTC	CASSPPSGGARQETQYF
16	many	-	TRBV4-1	TRBJ2-5	TGCGCCAGCAGCCAAATCAGGGGCCCCCCCCAAGAGACCCAGTACTTC	CASSQIRGPPQETQYF
16	few	-	TRBV7-8	TRBJ2-5	TGTGCCAGCAGCTTAGCGGTTTCGGCGGGATCGCCGACCCAGTACTTC	CASSLAVSAGSPTQYF
14	many	TRBD2	TRBV6-5	TRBJ2-1	TGTGCCAGCAGTTCCGGGACTAGCGGGCGTGAGCAGTTCTTC	CASSSGTSGREQFF
14	medium-sized	-	TRBV20-1	TRBJ2-5	TGCAGTGCCATCGTCGGGGCGGTACAAGAGACCCAGTACTTC	CSAIVGAVQETQYF
15	-	-	TRBV10-3	TRBJ2-2	TGTGCCATCAGAAAGGGAAAGGGGAAAAACGGGGAGCTGTTTTTT	CAIRKGKGKNGELFF
14	many	TRBD2	TRBV27	TRBJ2-2	TGTGCCAGCAGTATGGGACTAGCCGGCGGGGAGCTGTTTTTT	CASSMGLAGGELFF
14	few	-	TRBV6-2/TRBV6-3	TRBJ2-1	TGTGCCAGCAGAAATACCGAGTGTTCAAATGAGCAGTTCTTC	CASRNTECSNEQFF
14	-	-	TRBV20-1	TRBJ1-2	TGCAGTGCTAGGTCGTCAAACCTCTGTTATGGCTACACCTTC	CSARSSNLCYGYTF
16	-	TRBD1	TRBV12-3/TRBV12-4	TRBJ1-2	TGTGCCAGCAGTCCCGACAGGGGGCGCGGTAACTATGGCTACACCTTC	CASSPDRGRGNYGYTF
13	many	-	TRBV27	TRBJ1-1	TGTGCCAGCAGCCCAAGCGCCAAGGCTGAAGCTTTCTTT	CASSPSAKAEAFF
13	few	-	TRBV30	TRBJ2-3	TGTGCCTGGAGTGTACACCTTGCGGATACGCAGTATTTT	CAWSVHLADTQYF
13	many	TRBD1	TRBV20-1	TRBJ2-3	TGCAGTGCTAGAGCAGGGGGCGCAGATACGCAGTATTTT	CSARAGGADTQYF
13	many	TRBD1	TRBV20-1	TRBJ1-6	TGCAGTGCTAGGGGCTCCGGGACAGGGACCCTCCACTTT	CSARGSGTGTLHF
16	many	TRBD1	TRBV7-9	TRBJ1-2	TGTGCCAGCAGCTCAACCGGACAGGGGCTTTCGTCTGGCTACACCTTC	CASSSTGQGLSSGYTF
16	many	-	TRBV4-3	TRBJ1-3	TGCGCCAGCAGCCAAGGTACAGGGAATACTGGAAACACCATATATTTT	CASSQGTGNTGNTIYF
12	many	-	TRBV20-1	TRBJ1-1	TGCAGTGCTATGGAAGATTACACTGAAGCTTTCTTT	CSAMEDYTEAFF
15	many	TRBD1	TRBV20-1	TRBJ2-3	TGCAGTGCTATTTTCCGACAGGGGGTTAGGGATACGCAGTATTTT	CSAIFRQGVRDTQYF
16	few	TRBD1	TRBV5-4	TRBJ1-3	TGTGCCAGCAGCTTGAACCAGGGGGCGCGGGGAAACACCATATATTTT	CASSLNQGARGNTIYF
12	many	-	TRBV5-1	TRBJ2-5	TGCGCCAGCAGCTTTAGCGGCGAGACCCAGTACTTC	CASSFSGETQYF
14	medium-sized	-	TRBV27	TRBJ1-2	TGTGCCAGCAGCCCCTCGGACAGTAACTATGGCTACACCTTC	CASSPSDSNYGYTF
14	many	-	TRBV6-5	TRBJ1-4	TGTGCCAGCAGTTACACAGGAACTAATGAAAAACTGTTTTTT	CASSYTGTNEKLFF
16	many	TRBD2	TRBV25-1	TRBJ2-3	TGTGCCAGCAGTGAATCAGATGGGACTAACACAGATACGCAGTATTTT	CASSESDGTNTDTQYF
15	many	TRBD1	TRBV5-8	TRBJ1-1	TGTGCCAGCCAGAGGGGGCGAATGGGGAACACTGAAGCTTTCTTT	CASQRGRMGNTEAFF
17	many	TRBD2	TRBV10-2	TRBJ2-4	TGCGCCAGCGGGCCCGTGGGTGGGACTAGTCTTTTAAACATTCAGTACTTC	CASGPVGGTSLLNIQYF
14	-	TRBD2	TRBV20-1	TRBJ2-5	TGCAGTGCTCCTCTAGCGGGGGCCCAAGAGACCCAGTACTTC	CSAPLAGAQETQYF
15	many	TRBD1	TRBV27	TRBJ1-3	TGTGCCAGCAGTTTACGGACAGGGACCGGAAACACCATATATTTT	CASSLRTGTGNTIYF
13	-	-	TRBV5-6	TRBJ2-5	TGTGCCAGCAGCTTGGACGTGTCCGAGACCCAGTACTTC	CASSLDVSETQYF
16	many	-	TRBV7-2	TRBJ1-3	TGTGCCAGCAGCTTAGCTGGGGGGTCCCCTGGAAACACCATATATTTT	CASSLAGGSPGNTIYF
13	many	-	TRBV3-1	TRBJ1-2	TGTGCCAGCAGCCAGGGAAGGGGGGCTGGCTACACCTTC	CASSQGRGAGYTF
14	many	-	TRBV4-1	TRBJ2-2	TGCGCCAGCAGCCAAGTCGGGGGCGGCGGGGAGCTGTTTTTT	CASSQVGGGGELFF
16	-	-	TRBV4-3	TRBJ1-4	TGCGCCAGCAGCCGAGGGACTCCTCGGTGGGGTGAAAAACTGTTTTTT	CASSRGTPRWGEKLFF
14	many	TRBD1	TRBV27	TRBJ1-2	TGTGCCAGCAGTTCTCTGACAGGGGGCGATGGCTACACCTTC	CASSSLTGGDGYTF
15	many	TRBD2	TRBV29-1	TRBJ2-5	TGCAGCGTTCAGCGGGGGGGCCGTTTCGGAGAGACCCAGTACTTC	CSVQRGGRFGETQYF
14	medium-sized	-	TRBV7-2	TRBJ2-6	TGTGCCAGCAGCGACTTATCTGGGGCCAACGTCCTGACTTTC	CASSDLSGANVLTF
13	many	TRBD2	TRBV12-5	TRBJ2-1	TGTGCTAGTGACTCCGGGAGGGACAATGAGCAGTTCTTC	CASDSGRDNEQFF
17	many	TRBD2	TRBV20-1	TRBJ2-3	TGCAGTGCTAGGGTGCGGGGGGGCCAGGATAACACAGATACGCAGTATTTT	CSARVRGGQDNTDTQYF
15	medium-sized	TRBD2	TRBV12-3/TRBV12-4	TRBJ2-4	TGTGCCAGCACCTCATTTACTAGCGGGGGAAACATTCAGTACTTC	CASTSFTSGGNIQYF
13	many	-	TRBV28	TRBJ2-2	TGTGCCAGCAGTTTAGGGGGCCACGGGGAGCTGTTTTTT	CASSLGGHGELFF
13	medium-sized	TRBD1	TRBV2	TRBJ1-5	TGTGCCAGTAGGGGGCTTAGCAATCAGCCCCAGCATTTT	CASRGLSNQPQHF
14	once	-	TRBV5-4	TRBJ1-2	TGTGCCAGCAGCCGAAGTCCTCAAAACTATGGCTACAACTTC	CASSRSPQNYGYNF
17	many	TRBD2	TRBV7-9	TRBJ2-1	TGTGCCAGCAGCTTAGGGCTAGCGGGAGGCAACTACAATGAGCAGTTCTTC	CASSLGLAGGNYNEQFF
13	medium-sized	TRBD1	TRBV30	TRBJ2-3	TGTGCCTCTGGGGACAGGGGGCTCTATACGCAGTATTTT	CASGDRGLYTQYF